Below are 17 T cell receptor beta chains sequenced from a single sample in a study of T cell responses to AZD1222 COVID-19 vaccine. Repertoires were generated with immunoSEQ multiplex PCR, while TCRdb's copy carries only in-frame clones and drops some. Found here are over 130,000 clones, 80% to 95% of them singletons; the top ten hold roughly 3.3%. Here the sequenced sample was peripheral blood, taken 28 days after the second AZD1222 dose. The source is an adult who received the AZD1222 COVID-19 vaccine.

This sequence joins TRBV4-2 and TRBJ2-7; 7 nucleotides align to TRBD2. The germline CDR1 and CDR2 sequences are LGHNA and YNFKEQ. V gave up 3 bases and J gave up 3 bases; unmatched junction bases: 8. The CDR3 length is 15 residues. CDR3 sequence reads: CASSQAREGLYEQYF. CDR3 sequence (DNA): TGTGCCAGCAGCCAGGCGAGGGAGGGTCTCTACGAGCAGTACTTC.

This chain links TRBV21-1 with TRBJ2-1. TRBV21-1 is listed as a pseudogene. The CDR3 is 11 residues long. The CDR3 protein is CASSLKAEQFF. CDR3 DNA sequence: TGTGCCAGCAGCCTTAAGGCTGAGCAGTTCTTC.

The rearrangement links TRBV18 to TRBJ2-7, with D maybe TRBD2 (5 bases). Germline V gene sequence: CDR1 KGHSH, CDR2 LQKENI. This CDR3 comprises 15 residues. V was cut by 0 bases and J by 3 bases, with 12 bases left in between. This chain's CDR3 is CASSPPVGVLYEQYF. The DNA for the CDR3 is TGTGCCAGCTCACCACCAGTCGGGGTTCTCTACGAGCAGTACTTC.

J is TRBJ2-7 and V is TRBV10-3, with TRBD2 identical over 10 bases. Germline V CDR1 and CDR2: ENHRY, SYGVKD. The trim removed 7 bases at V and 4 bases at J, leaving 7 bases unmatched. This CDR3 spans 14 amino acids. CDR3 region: CAINPGLADYEQYF. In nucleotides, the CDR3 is TGTGCCATCAATCCAGGACTAGCGGATTACGAGCAGTACTTC.

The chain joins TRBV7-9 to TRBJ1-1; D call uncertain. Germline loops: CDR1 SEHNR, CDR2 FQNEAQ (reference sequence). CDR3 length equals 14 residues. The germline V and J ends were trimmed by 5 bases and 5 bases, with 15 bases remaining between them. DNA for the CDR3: TGTGCCAGCAGCCAAGGTGGCACTAGAACTGAAGCTTTCTTT. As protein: CASSQGGTRTEAFF.

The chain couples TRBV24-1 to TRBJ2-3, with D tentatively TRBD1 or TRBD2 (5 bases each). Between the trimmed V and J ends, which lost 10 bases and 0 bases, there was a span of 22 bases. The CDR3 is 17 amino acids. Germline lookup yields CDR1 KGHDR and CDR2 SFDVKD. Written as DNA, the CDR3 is TGTGCCACACGATCTGGGGACCAGCAGACTAGCACAGATACGCAGTATTTT. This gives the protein CATRSGDQQTSTDTQYF.

The DNA for the CDR3 is TGTGCCAGCAGCCAGCGTTACAGCTCTGGAAACACCATATATTTT. Translation: CASSQRYSSGNTIYF. The chain carries TRBV3-1 (or the pseudogene TRBV3-2) and TRBJ1-3, with D hard to call. Germline CDR1 reads LGHDT; CDR2 reads YNNKEL (reference sequence). Trimming took 3 bases from V and 0 from J, leaving 9 bases between them. The CDR3 has 15 residues.

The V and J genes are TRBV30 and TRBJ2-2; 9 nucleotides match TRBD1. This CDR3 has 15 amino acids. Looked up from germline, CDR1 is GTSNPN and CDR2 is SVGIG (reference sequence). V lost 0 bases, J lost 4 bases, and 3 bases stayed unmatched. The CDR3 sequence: CAWSVDRGSTGELFF. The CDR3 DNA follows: TGTGCCTGGAGTGTAGACAGGGGGAGCACCGGGGAGCTGTTTTTT.

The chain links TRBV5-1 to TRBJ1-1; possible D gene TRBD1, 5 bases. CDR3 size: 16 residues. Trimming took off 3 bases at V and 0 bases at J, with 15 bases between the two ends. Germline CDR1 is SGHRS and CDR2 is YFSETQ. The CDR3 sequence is CASSSRVGNMNTEAFF. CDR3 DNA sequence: TGCGCCAGCAGCTCCAGGGTGGGGAATATGAACACTGAAGCTTTCTTT.

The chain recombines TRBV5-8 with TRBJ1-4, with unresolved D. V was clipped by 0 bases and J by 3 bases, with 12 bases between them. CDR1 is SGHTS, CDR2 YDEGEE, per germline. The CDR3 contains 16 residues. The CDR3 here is CASSLGNVNSNEKLFF. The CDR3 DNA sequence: TGTGCCAGCAGCTTGGGGAATGTAAACTCTAATGAAAAACTGTTTTTT.

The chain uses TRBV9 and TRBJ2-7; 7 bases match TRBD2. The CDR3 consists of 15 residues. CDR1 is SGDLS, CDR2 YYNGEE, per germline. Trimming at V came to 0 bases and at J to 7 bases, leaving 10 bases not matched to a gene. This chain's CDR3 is CASSVVASGEGEQYF. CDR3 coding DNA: TGTGCCAGCAGCGTAGTGGCTAGCGGAGAGGGGGAGCAGTACTTC.

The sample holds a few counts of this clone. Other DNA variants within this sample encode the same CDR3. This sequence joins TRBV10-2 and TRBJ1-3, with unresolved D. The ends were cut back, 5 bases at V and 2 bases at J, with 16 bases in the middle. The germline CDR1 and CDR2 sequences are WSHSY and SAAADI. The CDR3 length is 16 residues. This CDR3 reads CASSQPGAVAGNTIYF. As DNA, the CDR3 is TGCGCCAGCAGTCAGCCCGGAGCAGTCGCTGGAAACACCATATATTTT.

CDR3 coding DNA: TGTGCCAGCAGGCCTAGCGGGAGGACTTCCTACGAGCAGTACTTC. It yields the protein CASRPSGRTSYEQYF. This rearrangement joins TRBV28 to TRBJ2-7, with 11 nucleotides matching TRBD2. V was pared by 6 bases and J by 1 base, with 5 bases of the junction left unmatched. This CDR3 is 15 amino acids long. Germline V gene lookup returns CDR1 MDHEN and CDR2 SYDVKM.

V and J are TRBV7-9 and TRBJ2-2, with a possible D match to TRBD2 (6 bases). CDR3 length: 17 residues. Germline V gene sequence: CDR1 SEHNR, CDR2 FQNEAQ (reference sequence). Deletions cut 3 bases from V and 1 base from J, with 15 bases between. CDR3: CASSFPRGSGNTGELFF. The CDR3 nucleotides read TGTGCCAGCAGCTTCCCCCGGGGGAGCGGGAACACCGGGGAGCTGTTTTTT. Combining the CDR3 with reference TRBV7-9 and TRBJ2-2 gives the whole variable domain DTGVSQNPRHKITKRGQNVTFRCDPISEHNRLYWYRQTLGQGPEFLTYFQNEAQLEKSRLLSDRFSAERPKGSFSTLEIQRTEQGDSAMYLCASSFPRGSGNTGELFFGEGSRLTVL.

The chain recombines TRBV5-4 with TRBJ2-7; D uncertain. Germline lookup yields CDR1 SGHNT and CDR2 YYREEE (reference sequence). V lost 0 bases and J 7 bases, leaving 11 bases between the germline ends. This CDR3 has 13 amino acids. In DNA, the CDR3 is TGTGCCAGCAGCTTGGTGCTGGATGGTGAGCAGTACTTC. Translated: CASSLVLDGEQYF.

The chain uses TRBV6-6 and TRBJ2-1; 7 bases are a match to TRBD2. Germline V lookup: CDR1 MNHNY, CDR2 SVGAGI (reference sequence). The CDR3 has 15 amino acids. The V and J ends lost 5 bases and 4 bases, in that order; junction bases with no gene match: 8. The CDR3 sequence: CASSPQRGRYNEQFF. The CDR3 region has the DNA TGTGCCAGCAGTCCCCAGCGGGGACGATACAATGAGCAGTTCTTC.

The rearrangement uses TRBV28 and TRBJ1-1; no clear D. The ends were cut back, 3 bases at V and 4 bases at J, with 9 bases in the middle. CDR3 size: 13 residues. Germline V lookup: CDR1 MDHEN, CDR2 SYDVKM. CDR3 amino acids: CASSFRGGTEAFF. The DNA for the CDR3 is TGTGCCAGCAGTTTCCGGGGAGGCACTGAAGCTTTCTTT.